This T cell receptor beta chain was identified in a study of T cells in localized non-small cell lung cancer. Note on this clone: Its target is unknown.

Per the germline V gene, CDR1 is SEHNR and CDR2 is FQNEAQ (reference sequence). The V end lost 3 bases, the J end lost 10 bases, and 13 bases lay between the germline ends. The CDR3 runs 14 residues. The protocol was immunoSEQ multiplex PCR, while the TCRdb copy is restricted to in-frame clones and leaves out a portion. The repertoire has approximately 22,000 clones, around 85% of them found once; the top ten carry 20% to 25%. General study findings and limits: Uninvolved adjacent lung had higher T cell clonality than tumor and all other tissues.

The TCR was taken from a man between 40 and 69 years old with stage II squamous cell lung carcinoma. This sequence joins TRBV7-9 and TRBJ1-6; unclear D gene. This material consisted of PBMCs, taken before any cancer treatment. This CDR3 is CASSFNSIGSPLHF. DNA for the CDR3: TGTGCCAGCAGCTTTAACAGTATCGGCTCACCCCTCCACTTT. Looking up the rest from reference TRBV7-9 and TRBJ1-6 gives the full variable domain: DTGVSQNPRHKITKRGQNVTFRCDPISEHNRLYWYRQTLGQGPEFLTYFQNEAQLEKSRLLSDRFSAERPKGSFSTLEIQRTEQGDSAMYLCASSFNSIGSPLHFGNGTRLTVT.